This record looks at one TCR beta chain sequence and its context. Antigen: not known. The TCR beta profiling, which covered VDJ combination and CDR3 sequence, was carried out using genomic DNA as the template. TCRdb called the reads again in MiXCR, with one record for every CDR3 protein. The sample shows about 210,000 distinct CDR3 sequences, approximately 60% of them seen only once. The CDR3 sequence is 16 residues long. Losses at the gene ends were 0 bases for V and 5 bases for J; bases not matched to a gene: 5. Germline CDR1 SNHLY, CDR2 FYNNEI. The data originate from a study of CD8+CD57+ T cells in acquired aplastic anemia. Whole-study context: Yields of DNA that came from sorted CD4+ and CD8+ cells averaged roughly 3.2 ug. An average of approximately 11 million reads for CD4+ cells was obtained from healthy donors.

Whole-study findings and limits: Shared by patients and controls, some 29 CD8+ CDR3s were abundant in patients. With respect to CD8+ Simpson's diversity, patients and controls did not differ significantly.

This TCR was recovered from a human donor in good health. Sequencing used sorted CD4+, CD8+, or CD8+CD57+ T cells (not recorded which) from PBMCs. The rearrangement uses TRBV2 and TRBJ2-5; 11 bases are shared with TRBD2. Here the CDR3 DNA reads TGTGCCAGCAGTGAAGCTAGCGGGAGGGCCTTGGAGACCCAGTACTTC. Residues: CASSEASGRALETQYF.